This T cell receptor (beta chain) was sequenced for a study of blood T cell repertoires in COVID-19. Study summary: The United States, Italy and Spain provided the acute and convalescent COVID-19 samples. Sources were T cells, B-cell-depleted T cells, or PBMCs; the material itself was cDNA or gDNA.

This clone was observed a handful of times. The CDR3 is 14 amino acids. V was pared by 3 bases and J by 4 bases, with 5 bases of the junction left unmatched. Per germline, CDR1 LNHDA and CDR2 SQIVND (reference sequence). Authors' data handling: Scientists estimated how many nucleated cells there were by amplifying reference gene primers. The table came from immunoSEQ multiplex PCR; TCRdb's copy has only in-frame clones and leaves some out. D and trimming were read from the DNA, whereas the V and J calls and clone size are those reported in that table. The repertoire includes about 250,000 clones, around 92% of them detected once, and roughly 4% sits in the top ten.

J is TRBJ2-5 and V is TRBV19; 7 positions agree with TRBD1. Sequenced: PBMCs or T cells enriched from blood (not recorded which). The origin of this receptor is a young woman with acute COVID-19. CDR3 DNA sequence: TGTGCCAGTAGTATCCCCGGGACAGTAGAGACCCAGTACTTC. Amino acids: CASSIPGTVETQYF. Full variable domain (outside the CDR3, taken from reference TRBV19 and TRBJ2-5): DGGITQSPKYLFRKEGQNVTLSCEQNLNHDAMYWYRQDPGQGLRLIYYSQIVNDFQKGDIAEGYSVSREKKESFPLTVTSAQKNPTAFYLCASSIPGTVETQYFGPGTRLLVL.